This is a list of T cell receptor beta chains from one sample in a study of T cell repertoires in cytomegalovirus infection. TCRdb fed the reads into MiXCR, producing one record per CDR3 protein. The data hold about 190,000 distinct CDR3 sequences, with roughly 9% observed a single time. Sequences were obtained from PBMCs. All receptors derive from a human donor in good health (CMV status not recorded). Some clones in this sample may be carry-over from other donors' samples. The conserved cysteine and the conserved F or W are not part of the CDR3 here. Not all rows give a size; the values are once, few, many and, for expanded clones, a class.

cdr3_aa	v_call	j_call	clone_size
ASSFSNINEKLF	TRBV28	TRBJ1-4	many
ASSSAGAGVITDTQY	TRBV11-3	TRBJ2-3	many
ASSLTRAGNTEAF	TRBV5-5	TRBJ1-1	few
ASSSRGFDNEQF	TRBV7-2	TRBJ2-1	many
ASSRTDGFAGELF	TRBV28	TRBJ2-2	few
ASSLALGVGNQPQH	TRBV7-6	TRBJ1-5	few
ASSPGQGTNTEAF	TRBV7-6	TRBJ1-1	many
ASSLVGQMNTEAF	TRBV7-2	TRBJ1-1	many
ASSQNRGLNQPQH	TRBV3-1	TRBJ1-5	NA
ASSLSGADTYEQY	TRBV28	TRBJ2-7	many
ASSRLPGNEQF	TRBV7-2	TRBJ2-1	many
ASRPRGATEAF	TRBV6-2/TRBV6-3	TRBJ1-1	many
ASSYRTSGSINTQY	TRBV6-5	TRBJ2-3	many
ASSLGLGIGQPQH	TRBV19	TRBJ1-5	many
SARDSNEKLF	TRBV20-1	TRBJ1-4	NA
ASSRGASGGPYEQY	TRBV11-2	TRBJ2-7	many
ASSLGQGAADTQY	TRBV7-2	TRBJ2-3	many
SVAVSSNYGYT	TRBV29-1	TRBJ1-2	many
SVEGAHNQPQH	TRBV29-1	TRBJ1-5	few
ASRLQGAGTGELF	TRBV6-1	TRBJ2-2	many
ASSSLDRGDTQY	TRBV28	TRBJ2-3	medium-sized
ASSSAGQGGEQY	TRBV28	TRBJ2-7	NA
SARDRRRAGNTEAF	TRBV20-1	TRBJ1-1	few
SARDLREAYNEQF	TRBV20-1	TRBJ2-1	few
ASSLGGESYYEQY	TRBV28	TRBJ2-7	few
ASSYGGDYLRHEQY	TRBV6-2/TRBV6-3	TRBJ2-7	NA
ASSSRDRGYEQY	TRBV11-2	TRBJ2-7	many
ASSPGSHYNEQF	TRBV7-2	TRBJ2-1	many
ASSLGWGKTEAF	TRBV7-2	TRBJ1-1	many
ASSGPSVDLAKNIQY	TRBV6-2/TRBV6-3	TRBJ2-4	NA
ASSRDRARSNQPQH	TRBV6-2/TRBV6-3	TRBJ1-5	NA